This T cell receptor beta chain was found in a study of cytomegalovirus exposure and HLA in healthy donors. PCR involved 60 Vbeta and 13 Jbeta primers. Measured with immunoSEQ multiplex PCR; TCRdb has only the in-frame clones, and not every one. The repertoire consists of 95,000 to 150,000 clones, with 76% occurring once and the leading ten covering 1.5% to 2.5%. CDR3 length: 18 residues. The V end lost 0 bases, the J end lost 0 bases, and 18 bases lay between the germline ends. The germline V gene has CDR1 SGHTS and CDR2 YDEGEE. The TCR comes from a man aged 50 to 59 in good health and CMV-seronegative. What was sequenced was PBMCs. J is TRBJ1-1 and V is TRBV5-8; D gene uncertain. The CDR3 loop reads CASSLAGGREGVNTEAFF. DNA for the CDR3: TGTGCCAGCAGCTTGGCCGGCGGGCGAGAGGGAGTGAACACTGAAGCTTTCTTT.